One and the same sample provided the 20 T cell receptor beta chains below, sequenced in a study of CD8+ T cells in alopecia areata listed by TCRdb under 2018. Libraries were made using the immunoSEQ multiplex PCR assay. To provide template for TCR sequencing, every sample had RNA extracted and reverse transcribed into cDNA. TCRdb re-hosts the immuneACCESS table, in-frame sequences only. Its copies lack some clones; in the studies checked, an unresolved V gene accounts for under half of them, and the cause for the rest is not known. Across this sample there are 200,000 to 250,000 clones, with approximately 53% seen only once. The ten most abundant clones make up 4% to 6% of the sample. The specimen was CD8+ T cells sorted from blood. The receptor set was obtained from a human donor in good health.

The chain recombines TRBV6-4 with TRBJ2-1; 8 positions match TRBD2. Trimming removed 6 bases from V and 8 bases from J; junction bases left unmatched: 12. Germline V gives CDR1 MRHNA, CDR2 SNTAGT. The length of the CDR3 is 15 residues. CDR3 residues: CASSPEASGFDEQFF. DNA for the CDR3: TGTGCCAGCAGCCCCGAGGCTAGCGGGTTTGATGAGCAGTTCTTC.

Only a few counts were recorded for this clone. The gene calls are TRBV4-1 and TRBJ2-7; TRBD2 is a possible D gene (5 bases). Between the trimmed V and J ends, which lost 4 bases and 5 bases, there was a span of 18 bases. The length of the CDR3 is 15 residues. The germline V gene encodes CDR1 MGHRA and CDR2 YSYEKL. DNA for the CDR3: TGCGCCAGCAGCCCCCTTTTGAGGACTGGGCACGAGCAGTACTTC. Its translation is CASSPLLRTGHEQYF.

The chain combines TRBV5-1 with TRBJ1-1; TRBD1 is a possible D gene (5 bases). Germline V gene lookup returns CDR1 SGHRS and CDR2 YFSETQ. The ends were cut back, 4 bases at V and 3 bases at J, with 19 bases in the middle. The CDR3 covers 16 residues. Written as DNA, the CDR3 is TGCGCCAGCAGCCCGTTGGGGGTAGGTTCGGACACTGAAGCTTTCTTT. Amino acid sequence: CASSPLGVGSDTEAFF.

This chain uses TRBV6-5 with TRBJ2-3; possibly TRBD2 for D (6 bases). Germline CDR1 and CDR2: MNHEY and SVGAGI. This CDR3 region has 15 residues. Trimming stripped 8 bases from V and 2 bases from J, with 17 bases between. The CDR3 loop is CASLRRDAATDTQYF. CDR3 nucleotide sequence: TGTGCCAGCCTACGGCGGGACGCCGCCACAGATACGCAGTATTTT.

This clone was found a few times. The chain couples TRBV7-9 to TRBJ2-1, with D uncertain. The germline V gene encodes CDR1 SEHNR and CDR2 FQNEAQ (reference sequence). This CDR3 region has 10 residues. V was trimmed by 5 bases and J by 10 bases, leaving 6 bases between them. The CDR3: CASSQWEQFF. Here the CDR3 DNA reads TGTGCCAGCAGCCAATGGGAGCAGTTCTTC.

The chain combines TRBV19 with TRBJ2-6; 10 nucleotides agree with TRBD1. Trimming removed 3 bases from V and 6 bases from J; junction bases left unmatched: 2. The CDR3 totals 15 residues. Germline lookup yields CDR1 LNHDA and CDR2 SQIVND (reference sequence). The CDR3 sequence is CASSMGQGMANVLTF. As DNA, the CDR3 is TGTGCCAGTAGTATGGGACAGGGGATGGCCAACGTCCTGACTTTC.

The chain links TRBV25-1 to TRBJ1-4; TRBD1 is a possible D gene (6 bases). The CDR3 sequence is 14 residues long. Germline-derived CDR1 and CDR2 are MGHDK and SYGVNS. Trimming stripped 7 bases from V and 8 bases from J, with 17 bases between. The CDR3 coding sequence is TGTGCCAGCACCCAAACAGGGCCGGGGGAAAAACTGTTTTTT. Translating gives CASTQTGPGEKLFF.

In its sample, this clone was seen a few times. This rearrangement joins TRBV5-4 to TRBJ1-3, with D perhaps matching TRBD1 (5 bases). The V gene lost 4 bases and the J gene lost 2 bases, with 16 bases spanning the gap. The CDR3 runs to 16 residues. Germline V gives CDR1 SGHNT, CDR2 YYREEE (reference sequence). The CDR3 DNA sequence: TGTGCCAGCAGCAACAGACAGTCGTCAACTGGAAACACCATATATTTT. Translation: CASSNRQSSTGNTIYF.

The rearrangement links TRBV5-1 to TRBJ2-5; D is unresolved. Germline V CDR1 and CDR2: SGHRS, YFSETQ. The CDR3 has 12 amino acids. V was pared by 2 bases and J by 5 bases, with 7 bases between. CDR3 DNA sequence: TGCGCCAGCAGCTTCGGAATGGAGACCCAGTACTTC. This sequence encodes CASSFGMETQYF.

The rearrangement links TRBV4-1 to TRBJ2-7; D not certain. CDR1 is MGHRA and CDR2 is YSYEKL in the germline V gene. The CDR3 consists of 13 residues. Trimming pared 1 base from V and 2 bases from J, leaving 6 bases between. The chain's CDR3 is CASSQGGAYEQYF. DNA for the CDR3: TGCGCCAGCAGCCAAGGCGGCGCCTACGAGCAGTACTTC.

The chain joins TRBV20-1 to TRBJ1-1, with D possibly matching TRBD1 (5 bases). This CDR3 region has 10 residues. The germline V and J ends were trimmed by 6 bases and 8 bases, with 10 bases remaining between them. From germline, CDR1 is DFQATT and CDR2 SNEGSKA (reference sequence). CDR3 residues: CSAATVEAFF. The CDR3 bases are TGCAGTGCCGCGACAGTGGAAGCTTTCTTT.

This clone was detected a few times. This rearrangement joins TRBV7-6 to TRBJ2-3, with 8 bases aligning to TRBD2. J gave up 0 bases and V 5 bases, and 7 bases lay outside the gene matches. CDR3 size: 16 residues. Germline lookup yields CDR1 SGHVS and CDR2 FNYEAQ. DNA for the CDR3: TGTGCCAGCAGCCCCGCTAGCGGGTGGAGCACAGATACGCAGTATTTT. Protein sequence: CASSPASGWSTDTQYF.

The rearrangement links TRBV9 to TRBJ1-2, with D uncertain. Germline V CDR1 and CDR2: SGDLS, YYNGEE. The length of the CDR3 is 14 residues. The V gene lost 0 bases and the J gene lost 1 base, with 7 bases spanning the gap. The CDR3 region has the DNA TGTGCCAGCAGCGTAGACAGTTATAACTATGGCTACACCTTC. Translating it yields CASSVDSYNYGYTF.

J is TRBJ1-2 and V is TRBV5-1; 12 nucleotides line up with TRBD1. This CDR3 is built from 16 residues. Germline CDR1 SGHRS, CDR2 YFSETQ. Trimming removed 1 base from V and 8 bases from J; junction bases left unmatched: 9. CDR3: CASSLWPGQGAGGYTF. CDR3 coding DNA: TGCGCCAGCAGCTTGTGGCCGGGACAGGGGGCAGGCGGCTACACCTTC. The entire variable domain, with the rest obtained from reference TRBV5-1 and TRBJ1-2, is as follows: KAGVTQTPRYLIKTRGQQVTLSCSPISGHRSVSWYQQTPGQGLQFLFEYFSETQRNKGNFPGRFSGRQFSNSRSEMNVSTLELGDSALYLCASSLWPGQGAGGYTFGSGTRLTVV.

The chain employs TRBV11-2 and TRBJ1-1; 7 nucleotides match TRBD1. This CDR3 has 13 residues. Germline CDR1 reads SGHAT; CDR2 reads FQNNGV. Germline trimming cut 0 bases from V and 7 bases from J; bases unmatched to any gene: 2. CDR3 bases: TGTGCCAGCAGCTTAGATCACAGGGGTGAAGCTTTCTTT. It specifies CASSLDHRGEAFF.

This clone was detected only a few times. J is TRBJ2-7 and V is TRBV5-6; perhaps D is TRBD1 or TRBD2 (5 bases each). Germline V gene lookup returns CDR1 SGHDT and CDR2 YYEEEE. CDR3 length: 14 amino acids. Trimming took off 4 bases at V and 4 bases at J, with 15 bases between the two ends. CDR3 residues: CASSRSRGRYEQYF. In DNA form, the CDR3 reads TGTGCCAGCAGCAGATCTCGGGGCCGATACGAGCAGTACTTC.

The chain joins TRBV27 to TRBJ2-3; D tentatively fits TRBD1 or TRBD2 (5 bases each). The V end was cut by 5 bases, the J end by 4 bases, with 13 bases between. The CDR3 sequence is 14 residues long. Germline CDR1 MNHEY, CDR2 SMNVEV (reference sequence). The DNA for the CDR3 is TGTGCCAGCAGTGAGAACCGAGGGGCAGATACGCAGTATTTT. Amino acid sequence: CASSENRGADTQYF.

This clone occurred once. The rearrangement uses TRBV30 and TRBJ1-2; D might be TRBD1 (5 bases). V lost 1 base to trimming and J lost 5 bases, with 17 bases between them. This CDR3 has 15 amino acids. Germline V CDR1 and CDR2: GTSNPN, SVGIG (reference sequence). The CDR3 region has the DNA TGTGCCTGGAGTGAACCGGGACCAGCTTCATATGGCTACACCTTC. It specifies CAWSEPGPASYGYTF.

This CDR3 reads CASSQDEATDTQYF. DNA of the CDR3: TGCGCCAGCAGCCAAGATGAGGCCACAGATACGCAGTATTTT. The chain joins TRBV4-1 to TRBJ2-3; D is unclear. Trimming removed 0 bases at V and 2 bases at J, with 6 bases between. The CDR3 has 14 amino acids. Germline V gives CDR1 MGHRA, CDR2 YSYEKL.

The chain uses TRBV12-5 and TRBJ2-7; D ambiguous. Trimming cost V 7 bases and J 3 bases, with 19 bases left between them. The CDR3 contains 15 residues. The germline gives CDR1 LGHNT, CDR2 FRNRAP. The CDR3, as DNA: TGTGCTAGTGCCCCAGCCGAGTTAACAAACTACGAGCAGTACTTC. Translation gives CASAPAELTNYEQYF.